These 20 T cell receptor beta chains were sequenced from one sample in a study of blood T cell repertoires in COVID-19. The repertoire was sequenced with immunoSEQ multiplex PCR; TCRdb's copy has only in-frame clones and lacks some. The profile shows 300,000 to 400,000 clones, approximately 86% of them singletons. Specimen: peripheral blood. These receptors came from a human donor in a cohort sampled during active COVID-19.

The chain links TRBV6-2 or TRBV6-3 to TRBJ2-4; possibly TRBD2 for D (5 bases). This CDR3 is 18 amino acids long. V lost 2 bases to trimming and J lost 1 base, with 18 bases between them. Germline V lookup: CDR1 MNHEY, CDR2 SVGEGT. The CDR3 spells CASSYPFTVRGAKNIQYF. In DNA, the CDR3 is TGTGCCAGCAGTTACCCATTCACGGTTCGCGGGGCCAAAAACATTCAGTACTTC.

The genes are TRBV5-1 and TRBJ2-3; TRBD2 aligns across 7 bases. V was pared by 4 bases and J by 3 bases, with 8 bases of the junction left unmatched. Germline-derived CDR1 and CDR2 are SGHRS and YFSETQ. The length of the CDR3 is 15 residues. CDR3 DNA: TGCGCCAGCAGCGAGGGAGGGCCTCGGACAGATACGCAGTATTTT. Amino acids: CASSEGGPRTDTQYF. Full variable domain (outside the CDR3, taken from reference TRBV5-1 and TRBJ2-3): KAGVTQTPRYLIKTRGQQVTLSCSPISGHRSVSWYQQTPGQGLQFLFEYFSETQRNKGNFPGRFSGRQFSNSRSEMNVSTLELGDSALYLCASSEGGPRTDTQYFGPGTRLTVL.

V is TRBV2 and J is TRBJ2-2; the match to TRBD1 covers 7 bases. The V gene end was trimmed by 6 bases and the J gene end by 2 bases; junction bases not matched to a gene: 6. Germline V CDR1 and CDR2: SNHLY, FYNNEI. This CDR3 contains 15 residues. The CDR3 DNA is TGTGCCAGCAGCGGTGACAGGGCTAACACCGGGGAGCTGTTTTTT. It codes for CASSGDRANTGELFF. The full variable domain, in which reference TRBV2 and TRBJ2-2 provide the parts outside the CDR3, is EPEVTQTPSHQVTQMGQEVILRCVPISNHLYFYWYRQILGQKVEFLVSFYNNEISEKSEIFDDQFSVERPDGSNFTLKIRSTKLEDSAMYFCASSGDRANTGELFFGEGSRLTVL.

CDR3 amino acids: CASSLSGPGYGYTF. The CDR3, as DNA: TGTGCCAGCAGCTTAAGTGGGCCAGGGTATGGCTACACCTTC. The chain combines TRBV7-9 with TRBJ1-2; tentatively, D is TRBD1 (5 bases). The germline V gene has CDR1 SEHNR and CDR2 FQNEAQ (reference sequence). V lost 2 bases and J lost 5, with 12 bases in between. The CDR3 is made up of 14 amino acids.

The chain joins TRBV2 to TRBJ1-4, with D unresolved. The CDR3 totals 15 residues. V was clipped by 3 bases and J by 0 bases, with 8 bases between them. CDR1 is SNHLY and CDR2 is FYNNEI in the germline V gene. CDR3 loop: CASSENRATNEKLFF. The DNA of the CDR3 is TGTGCCAGCAGTGAGAACAGAGCAACTAATGAAAAACTGTTTTTT.

This sequence joins TRBV30 and TRBJ1-1, with a possible D match to TRBD1 (5 bases). V was trimmed by 4 bases and J by 7 bases, leaving 13 bases between them. The CDR3 is 12 amino acids. From germline, CDR1 is GTSNPN and CDR2 SVGIG (reference sequence). CDR3 protein: CAWTHYGGEAFF. The CDR3 region has the DNA TGTGCCTGGACCCATTACGGGGGTGAAGCTTTCTTT.

V usage is TRBV24-1 and J usage is TRBJ2-5; TRBD2 aligns across 7 bases. The germline CDR1 and CDR2 sequences are KGHDR and SFDVKD. Unmatched junction bases numbered 5, after V lost 2 bases and J lost 6 bases. This CDR3 contains 14 residues. CDR3 nucleotide sequence: TGTGCCACCAGTGATTCGACTAGCAGGAAGACCCAGTACTTC. This gives the protein CATSDSTSRKTQYF.

The chain links TRBV7-6 to TRBJ1-6, with D tentatively TRBD1 (6 bases). The V and J ends lost 0 bases and 10 bases respectively, with 16 bases between them. Germline values: CDR1 SGHVS, CDR2 FNYEAQ. The CDR3 length is 16 residues. CDR3 protein: CASSLAGGTPGSPLHF. In DNA form, the CDR3 reads TGTGCCAGCAGCTTAGCAGGGGGAACCCCGGGGTCACCCCTCCACTTT. Full variable domain (missing parts from reference TRBV7-6 and TRBJ1-6): GAGVSQSPRYKVTKRGQDVALRCDPISGHVSLYWYRQALGQGPEFLTYFNYEAQQDKSGLPNDRFSAERPEGSISTLTIQRTEQRDSAMYRCASSLAGGTPGSPLHFGNGTRLTVT.

This clone was observed once. V is TRBV23-1 and J is TRBJ1-5; D not certain. TRBV23-1 is treated as an ORF (open reading frame) with a function not yet certain. CDR3 length: 16 residues. Deletions cut 4 bases from V and 0 bases from J, with 13 bases between. The CDR3 region is CASSPHGGYSNQPQHF. CDR3 bases: TGCGCCAGCAGTCCCCACGGAGGTTATAGCAATCAGCCCCAGCATTTT.

This rearrangement joins TRBV5-1 to TRBJ2-4, with D possibly TRBD1 on 6 matching bases. CDR1 is SGHRS and CDR2 is YFSETQ in the germline V gene. The V end was cut by 0 bases, the J end by 1 base, with 17 bases between. This CDR3 contains 18 residues. CDR3 in amino acids: CASSLGVWGQQAKNIQYF. CDR3 DNA: TGCGCCAGCAGCTTGGGTGTATGGGGACAACAGGCCAAAAACATTCAGTACTTC.

The J gene is TRBJ2-7, the V gene TRBV11-2; TRBD2 matches at 7 bases. Losses at the gene ends were 1 base for V and 6 bases for J; bases not matched to a gene: 9. In germline, CDR1 is SGHAT, CDR2 FQNNGV. The CDR3 has 15 residues. CDR3 region: CASSLGASGLSEQYF. In nucleotides, the CDR3 is TGTGCCAGCAGCTTAGGGGCTAGCGGCCTCTCCGAGCAGTACTTC.

The V gene is TRBV30, the J gene TRBJ1-2; 9 bases agree with TRBD1. The CDR3 runs 14 residues. Trimming at V came to 2 bases and at J to 4 bases, leaving 5 bases not matched to a gene. CDR1 is GTSNPN and CDR2 is SVGIG in the germline V gene (reference sequence). The CDR3 reads CAWSPGQGFYGYTF. In DNA form, the CDR3 reads TGTGCCTGGAGTCCGGGACAGGGATTCTATGGCTACACCTTC.

The chain uses TRBV25-1 and TRBJ1-1; TRBD1 is a possible D gene (5 bases). The V end was cut by 5 bases, the J end by 1 base, with 11 bases between. This CDR3 has 14 residues. Germline CDR1 and CDR2: MGHDK and SYGVNS. The CDR3 protein is CASSFPGRNTEAFF. For the CDR3, the DNA is TGTGCCAGCAGTTTCCCAGGGCGGAACACTGAAGCTTTCTTT.

This sequence joins TRBV15 and TRBJ2-7; 8 bases map to TRBD1. The CDR3 totals 19 residues. Germline CDR1 LNHNV, CDR2 YYDKDF (reference sequence). J gave up 2 bases and V 0 bases, and 15 bases lay outside the gene matches. CDR3 in amino acids: CATSRDRGITGGSPYEQYF. The CDR3 nucleotides read TGTGCCACCAGCAGAGATCGGGGAATTACAGGGGGGAGTCCCTACGAGCAGTACTTC.

This chain links TRBV28 with TRBJ2-7; 8 bases align to TRBD2. Germline loops: CDR1 MDHEN, CDR2 SYDVKM. V shed 3 bases and J 2 bases; nucleotides not matched to a gene: 12. This CDR3 has 17 amino acids. The CDR3 region has the DNA TGTGCCAGCAGTTTTACCGGGGGGCGGGAGGTGCCCTACGAGCAGTACTTC. It codes for CASSFTGGREVPYEQYF.

This clone was seen a few times. This chain uses TRBV5-5 with TRBJ1-6; D is uncertain. Germline-derived CDR1 and CDR2 are SGHKS and YYEKEE (reference sequence). The CDR3 runs to 15 residues. Trimming pared 4 bases from V and 3 bases from J, leaving 11 bases between. The CDR3 loop is CASSVAANYNSPLHF. In DNA form, the CDR3 reads TGTGCCAGCAGCGTAGCGGCGAACTATAATTCACCCCTCCACTTT.

The chain couples TRBV27 to TRBJ1-2, with 9 bases lining up with TRBD1. CDR3 size: 15 residues. Germline CDR1 and CDR2: MNHEY and SMNVEV (reference sequence). V gave up 3 bases and J gave up 7 bases; unmatched junction bases: 9. The CDR3 sequence is CASSLTGTGPGGYTF. The CDR3 DNA follows: TGTGCCAGCAGTTTGACTGGGACAGGGCCCGGTGGCTACACCTTC.

This clone occurred a few times. Other DNA sequences in the sample encode the same CDR3. CDR3 DNA: TGCGCCAGCAGGCTGACGGGTAGCCAAGAGACCCAGTACTTC. Amino acid sequence: CASRLTGSQETQYF. The rearrangement links TRBV5-1 to TRBJ2-5; D not resolved. In germline, CDR1 is SGHRS, CDR2 YFSETQ. V dropped 5 bases and J dropped 1 base, with 12 bases sitting between them. The CDR3 length is 14 residues.

This clone was counted a single time. This rearrangement joins TRBV7-2 to TRBJ2-1; 7 nucleotides line up with TRBD2. The J segment lost 8 bases and the V segment lost 0 bases, leaving 4 bases of the junction unmatched. Germline loops: CDR1 SGHTA, CDR2 FQGNSA. The CDR3 has 14 amino acids. The CDR3 loop reads CASSLALGGDEQFF. The CDR3 region has the DNA TGTGCCAGCAGCTTAGCGCTGGGGGGGGATGAGCAGTTCTTC.

The chain links TRBV10-1 to TRBJ2-5, with D tentatively TRBD2 (7 bases). The V end lost 8 bases, the J end lost 4 bases, and 20 bases lay between the germline ends. In germline, CDR1 is WNHNN, CDR2 SYGVQD (reference sequence). CDR3 length: 15 residues. The CDR3 region is CASSTGGAGGETQYF. The CDR3 coding sequence is TGCGCCAGCTCTACGGGGGGCGCTGGGGGAGAGACCCAGTACTTC.